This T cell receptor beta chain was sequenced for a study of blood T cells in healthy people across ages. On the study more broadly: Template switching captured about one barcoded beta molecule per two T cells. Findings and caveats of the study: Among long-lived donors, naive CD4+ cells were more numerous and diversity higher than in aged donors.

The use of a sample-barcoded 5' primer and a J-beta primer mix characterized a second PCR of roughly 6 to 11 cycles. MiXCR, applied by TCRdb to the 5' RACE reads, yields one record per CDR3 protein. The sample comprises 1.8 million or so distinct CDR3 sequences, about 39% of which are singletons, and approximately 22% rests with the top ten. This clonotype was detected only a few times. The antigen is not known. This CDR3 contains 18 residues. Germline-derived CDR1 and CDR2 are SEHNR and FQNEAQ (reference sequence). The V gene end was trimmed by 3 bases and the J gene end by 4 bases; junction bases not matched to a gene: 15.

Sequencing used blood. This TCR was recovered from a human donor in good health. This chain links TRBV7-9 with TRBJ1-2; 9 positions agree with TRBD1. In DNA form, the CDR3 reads TGTGCCAGCAGCTTCGGCACCCCGGGACAGGGAAGATTCTATGGCTACACCTTC. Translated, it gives CASSFGTPGQGRFYGYTF.